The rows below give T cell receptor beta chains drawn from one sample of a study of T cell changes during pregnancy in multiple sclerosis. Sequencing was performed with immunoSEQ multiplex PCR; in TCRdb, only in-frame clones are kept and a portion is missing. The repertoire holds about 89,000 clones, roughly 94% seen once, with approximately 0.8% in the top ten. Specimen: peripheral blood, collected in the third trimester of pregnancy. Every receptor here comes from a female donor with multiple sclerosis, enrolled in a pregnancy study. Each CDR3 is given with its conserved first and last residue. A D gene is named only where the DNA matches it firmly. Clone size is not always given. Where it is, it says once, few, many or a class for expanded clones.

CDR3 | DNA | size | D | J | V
CASNRQGGTDTQYF | TGTGCCAGCAACCGACAGGGCGGCACAGATACGCAGTATTTT | . | . | TRBJ2-3 | TRBV21-1
CASSPIYSSNEQFF | TGTGCCAGCAGCCCAATATACTCCTCCAATGAGCAGTTCTTC | . | . | TRBJ2-1 | TRBV11-2
CASQGLSYEQYF | TGTGCCAGCCAGGGATTGAGCTACGAGCAGTACTTC | . | . | TRBJ2-7 | TRBV9
CASSFLAASTDTQYF | TGTGCCAGCAGCTTCCTAGCGGCGAGCACAGATACGCAGTATTTT | . | TRBD2 | TRBJ2-3 | TRBV5-8
CASSPGRSETEFFYYEQYF | TGTGCCAGCTCACCGGGGCGCTCCGAGACAGAATTTTTTTACTACGAGCAGTACTTC | . | . | TRBJ2-7 | TRBV18
CASSFIAGGATGELFF | TGTGCCAGCAGCTTCATAGCGGGAGGGGCCACCGGGGAGCTGTTTTTT | . | TRBD2 | TRBJ2-2 | TRBV7-3
CASSNTGTGGYGYTF | TGTGCCAGCAGCAACACCGGGACAGGGGGCTATGGCTACACCTTC | . | TRBD1 | TRBJ1-2 | TRBV2
CASSIGDTWATEAFF | TGTGCCAGTAGTATTGGGGACACATGGGCCACTGAAGCTTTCTTT | . | . | TRBJ1-1 | TRBV19
CASSPGVRTGINYGYTF | TGTGCCAGCTCACCAGGGGTCAGGACAGGGATTAACTATGGCTACACCTTC | . | TRBD1 | TRBJ1-2 | TRBV18
CASSYLGLDTEAFF | TGTGCCAGCAGTTACTTGGGGCTTGACACTGAAGCTTTCTTT | . | . | TRBJ1-1 | TRBV6-5
CASSGRGRTNTGELFF | TGTGCCAGCAGTGGTAGAGGACGGACTAACACCGGGGAGCTGTTTTTT | . | . | TRBJ2-2 | TRBV25-1
CASSSLAVSYNEQFF | TGTGCCAGCAGCTCTTTAGCGGTCTCCTACAATGAGCAGTTCTTC | . | . | TRBJ2-1 | TRBV7-3
CASSQGANEQFF | TGCGCCAGCAGCCAGGGGGCGAATGAGCAGTTCTTC | . | TRBD1 | TRBJ2-1 | TRBV10-1
CASSSLLAGVYEQYF | TGTGCCAGCAGTTCTCTACTAGCGGGGGTCTACGAGCAGTACTTC | . | TRBD2 | TRBJ2-7 | TRBV27
CASSLNWAAISNEQFF | TGTGCCAGCAGCTTAAATTGGGCCGCTATCTCCAATGAGCAGTTCTTC | . | . | TRBJ2-1 | TRBV11-2
CASSPLTGRKGTGNTIYF | TGTGCCAGCAGCCCTCTAACTGGGAGGAAGGGTACTGGAAACACCATATATTTT | once | . | TRBJ1-3 | TRBV7-9
CASSSARGGNEQFF | TGCGCCAGCAGCTCTGCCCGGGGGGGCAATGAGCAGTTCTTC | . | TRBD2 | TRBJ2-1 | TRBV5-1
CASSLGASGRAGTDTQYF | TGTGCCAGCAGCTTGGGGGCTAGCGGGAGGGCTGGCACAGATACGCAGTATTTT | . | TRBD2 | TRBJ2-3 | TRBV5-4
CASSSNRQYYGYTF | TGTGCCAGTAGTTCAAACCGACAGTACTATGGCTACACCTTC | . | . | TRBJ1-2 | TRBV19
CASSLNWGAGGYTF | TGTGCCAGCAGTTTAAATTGGGGCGCGGGGGGCTACACCTTC | . | . | TRBJ1-2 | TRBV27
CASSPGQSYEQYF | TGCGCCAGCAGCCCAGGACAGTCCTACGAGCAGTACTTC | . | . | TRBJ2-7 | TRBV5-1
CASRGGGGLTDTQYF | TGTGCCAGCAGGGGAGGGGGAGGGCTCACAGATACGCAGTATTTT | . | . | TRBJ2-3 | TRBV7-8
CGSAGFVEGYTF | TGTGGAAGCGCGGGGTTCGTAGAGGGCTACACCTTC | . | . | TRBJ1-2 | TRBV19
CASSLLGGTEAFF | TGTGCCAGCAGTTTATTGGGAGGCACTGAAGCTTTCTTT | once | . | TRBJ1-1 | TRBV27
CASSRYSGGATNEKLFF | TGTGCCAGCAGCCGATATAGCGGGGGGGCAACTAATGAAAAACTGTTTTTT | . | . | TRBJ1-4 | TRBV7-8
CASSHPPSGGNTEAFF | TGCGCCAGCAGCCATCCCCCCTCGGGTGGGAACACTGAAGCTTTCTTT | . | . | TRBJ1-1 | TRBV4-1
CASSVGGSGELFF | TGTGCCAGCAGCGTAGGAGGGAGCGGGGAGCTGTTTTTT | . | . | TRBJ2-2 | TRBV9
CASIKAGEETQYF | TGTGCCAGCATTAAAGCGGGAGAAGAGACCCAGTACTTC | . | TRBD2 | TRBJ2-5 | TRBV27
CASSSTDPIDTGELFF | TGTGCCAGCAGCTCAACAGACCCTATTGACACCGGGGAGCTGTTTTTT | . | . | TRBJ2-2 | TRBV7-9
CSAYLQEKLFF | TGCAGTGCTTATCTTCAGGAAAAACTGTTTTTT | few | . | TRBJ1-4 | TRBV20-1
CASSQRTGGQPQHF | TGCGCCAGCAGCCAGAGGACAGGGGGTCAGCCCCAGCATTTT | once | TRBD1 | TRBJ1-5 | TRBV4-1
CAGAGTGELFF | TGTGCCGGGGCAGGGACCGGGGAGCTGTTTTTT | . | . | TRBJ2-2 | TRBV6-1
CASSQFPWEGGTSGGGGELFF | TGCGCCAGCAGCCAATTCCCCTGGGAAGGGGGGACTAGCGGGGGCGGGGGGGAGCTGTTTTTT | . | TRBD2 | TRBJ2-2 | TRBV4-1
CASSPRVRVEQFF | TGTGCCAGCAGCCCCCGGGTCCGGGTTGAGCAGTTCTTC | . | . | TRBJ2-1 | TRBV7-2
CASSLGGTRADTQYF | TGTGCCAGCAGCTTGGGGGGGACTAGGGCAGATACGCAGTATTTT | . | TRBD2 | TRBJ2-3 | TRBV5-8
CASSEAGVNYGYTF | TGCGCCAGCAGCGAAGCAGGGGTTAACTATGGCTACACCTTC | . | . | TRBJ1-2 | TRBV4-1
CASSPQGSGANVLTF | TGTGCCAGCAGCCCACAGGGCTCTGGGGCCAACGTCCTGACTTTC | once | . | TRBJ2-6 | TRBV5-4
CASSLGQGAYQPQHF | TGTGCCAGCAGTTTAGGGCAGGGGGCATATCAGCCCCAGCATTTT | . | TRBD1 | TRBJ1-5 | TRBV27
CASSQGTGGLYNEQFF | TGCGCCAGCAGCCAAGGGACAGGGGGCTTATACAATGAGCAGTTCTTC | . | TRBD1 | TRBJ2-1 | TRBV4-3
CASSVDLGGWETQYF | TGTGCCAGCAGCGTAGACTTGGGGGGGTGGGAGACCCAGTACTTC | . | TRBD2 | TRBJ2-5 | TRBV9
CASSLEPRNGYTF | TGCGCCAGCAGCTTGGAACCGCGTAACGGCTACACCTTC | . | . | TRBJ1-2 | TRBV5-1
CASSSQGTGIYNEQFF | TGTGCCAGCAGTTCTCAGGGGACAGGGATCTACAATGAGCAGTTCTTC | . | TRBD1 | TRBJ2-1 | TRBV6-5
CASSLDPTPRGEQYF | TGTGCCAGCAGCTTAGATCCGACGCCCCGAGGCGAGCAGTACTTC | once | . | TRBJ2-7 | TRBV11-2
CASSIKGEKLFF | TGTGCCAGCTCGATTAAGGGGGAAAAACTGTTTTTT | . | . | TRBJ1-4 | TRBV2
CASSPAATGVGTEAFF | TGTGCCAGCAGCCCCGCGGCGACAGGGGTTGGGACTGAAGCTTTCTTT | . | TRBD1 | TRBJ1-1 | TRBV7-2
CASSRYLQTGPGNTIYF | TGTGCCAGCAGCAGATACCTCCAGACAGGGCCTGGAAACACCATATATTTT | . | TRBD1 | TRBJ1-3 | TRBV9
CSVGQGTDEQYF | TGCAGCGTTGGACAGGGGACCGACGAGCAGTACTTC | . | TRBD1 | TRBJ2-7 | TRBV29-1
CASSRLEGSTDTQYF | TGTGCCAGCAGCAGGCTTGAGGGTTCCACAGATACGCAGTATTTT | . | . | TRBJ2-3 | TRBV21-1
CASSLAGRSEAFF | TGCGCCAGCAGCTTGGCGGGGAGGTCTGAAGCTTTCTTT | . | . | TRBJ1-1 | TRBV5-1
CASSLGLPGGTDTQYF | TGTGCCAGCAGCTTGGGTCTGCCGGGAGGCACAGATACGCAGTATTTT | . | . | TRBJ2-3 | TRBV5-6
CASSVGGDRADTQYF | TGTGCCAGCAGCGTAGGGGGGGACAGGGCCGATACGCAGTATTTT | once | TRBD1 | TRBJ2-3 | TRBV9
CASSPRTGLSTDTQYF | TGTGCCAGCAGCCCAAGGACAGGGTTAAGCACAGATACGCAGTATTTT | once | TRBD1 | TRBJ2-3 | TRBV7-6
CASSPTSGENTGELFF | TGTGCCAGCAGCCCAACTAGCGGGGAGAACACCGGGGAGCTGTTTTTT | once | TRBD2 | TRBJ2-2 | TRBV25-1
CASSSNRQRIYEQYF | TGCGCCAGCAGCTCCAACCGACAGAGGATCTACGAGCAGTACTTC | . | . | TRBJ2-7 | TRBV5-1
CASSIVGTSDEQYF | TGTGCCAGTAGTATAGTTGGGACTAGCGACGAGCAGTACTTC | once | TRBD2 | TRBJ2-7 | TRBV19
CASSLLGSYEQYF | TGCGCCAGCAGCTTGCTCGGTTCCTACGAGCAGTACTTC | . | . | TRBJ2-7 | TRBV5-1
CASSGETGIYSNQPQHF | TGTGCCAGTAGTGGAGAGACAGGGATATACAGCAATCAGCCCCAGCATTTT | . | TRBD1 | TRBJ1-5 | TRBV19
CASSSGSRGYYGYTF | TGTGCCAGCAGCTCAGGATCTCGGGGATACTATGGCTACACCTTC | . | . | TRBJ1-2 | TRBV5-6
CASRGTGTGELFF | TGTGCCAGCAGGGGGACAGGCACCGGGGAGCTGTTTTTT | . | TRBD1 | TRBJ2-2 | TRBV9
CASSVRGDSYNEQFF | TGTGCCAGCAGCGTACGGGGGGACTCCTACAATGAGCAGTTCTTC | . | TRBD2 | TRBJ2-1 | TRBV9